This record concerns one T cell receptor beta chain sequence. Its antigen remains unidentified. The PCR employed 60 Vbeta primers together with 13 Jbeta primers. Only in-frame clones appear in the TCRdb table, and some are missing; sequencing was by immunoSEQ multiplex PCR. The sample lists 170,000 or so clones, approximately 85% occurring once. The CDR3 contains 15 residues. These data are taken from a study of cytomegalovirus exposure and HLA in healthy donors. Whole-study findings and limits: Most of the TCR beta V segments (in an earlier analysis) were productive either about 87% or about 30% of the time. Confirmation was obtained in vitro that a few CMV-associated chains are specific for CMV antigens. Reportedly, TCR beta sequences accurately predicted HLA-A and HLA-B alleles in most subjects.

Sequencing was carried out using PBMCs. The chain recombines TRBV21-1 with TRBJ2-7; the listed D gene, TRBD1, was not tested against the DNA. TRBV21-1 is marked as a pseudogene. This clonotype was sampled from a girl between 5 and 17 years old in good health and CMV-seropositive. The CDR3 nucleotides read TGTGCCAGCAGCAAGGGGGTCTACCAGGGGTACGAGCAGTACTTC. This gives the protein CASSKGVYQGYEQYF.